The entry below gives a single T cell receptor (beta chain) sequence along with its context. Its specificity is unknown. These data come from a study of beta chain features in type 1 diabetes. Study at large: Age and gender were similar between patients and healthy donors, as were cell yields.

The sequenced template was cDNA made from the entire isolated RNA. Profiled with immunoSEQ multiplex PCR; TCRdb holds only in-frame clones, not every one. The data show 350,000 to 450,000 clones, around 16% seen once. Trimming removed 5 bases at V and 5 bases at J, with 18 bases between. Germline CDR1 and CDR2: LGHNA and YNFKEQ. The CDR3 extends over 15 amino acids. Using CD45RO/CCR7/CD25/CD127/CD95/CD27, CD4+ naive, central memory, regulatory and stem cell-like memory cells were sorted. The authors obtained over 95% purity in all sorted populations. General study points: Fewer junction insertions and more nucleotide deletions appeared in type 1 diabetes patients.

The sequenced material came from naive CD4+ T cells from blood. V usage is TRBV4-2 and J usage is TRBJ1-2, with D possibly TRBD1 on 6 matching bases. This receptor was taken from a woman in her late teens or twenties in good health. CDR3 sequence: CASSVGTRQGYGYTF. The DNA for the CDR3 is TGTGCCAGCAGCGTCGGGACACGCCAGGGGTATGGCTACACCTTC.